Listed here are 24 T cell receptor beta chains from one sample, sequenced in a study of T cell repertoires in cytomegalovirus infection. Using its own MiXCR run on the reads, TCRdb lists one record per CDR3 protein. This table holds 100,000 to 150,000 distinct CDR3 sequences, roughly 9% found once. Sample: PBMCs. The receptors derive from a human donor in good health (CMV status not recorded). Some clones in this sample may be carry-over from other donors' samples.

This clonotype was observed many times. The chain carries TRBV7-8 and TRBJ2-1; a weak D match, TRBD1 (6 bases). V lost 0 bases and J lost 5, with 11 bases in between. The CDR3 runs 15 residues. The germline CDR1 and CDR2 sequences are SGHVS and FQNEAQ. CDR3 protein: CASSLARDIHNEQFF. In DNA, the CDR3 is TGTGCCAGCAGCTTAGCCCGGGACATCCACAATGAGCAGTTCTTC.

Many counts were recorded for this clonotype. The chain links TRBV19 to TRBJ1-1; TRBD1 matches at 9 bases. The CDR3 runs to 17 residues. Germline values: CDR1 LNHDA, CDR2 SQIVND (reference sequence). The ends lost 5 bases at V and 3 bases at J; junction bases unmatched: 13. CDR3 bases: TGTGCCAGTAGTCAAAGGGACAGGGTAGGGCGCTACACTGAAGCTTTCTTT. Translated, it gives CASSQRDRVGRYTEAFF.

This clonotype was counted at least ten times. V usage is TRBV20-1 and J usage is TRBJ1-4; a possible D gene is TRBD1 (5 bases). Germline V gene sequence: CDR1 DFQATT, CDR2 SNEGSKA (reference sequence). The CDR3 has 13 residues. The V gene lost 6 bases and the J gene lost 7 bases, with 15 bases spanning the gap. This chain's CDR3 is CSAARDSGEKLFF. DNA for the CDR3: TGCAGTGCCGCCCGGGACTCCGGTGAAAAACTGTTTTTT.

The sample holds many counts of this clonotype. The CDR3: CASSSPRDGAQPQHF. CDR3 DNA sequence: TGTGCCAGCAGCTCCCCCAGGGATGGGGCTCAGCCCCAGCATTTT. This chain joins TRBV7-2 and TRBJ1-5; the D gene is possibly TRBD1 (5 bases). There are 15 residues in the CDR3. Germline V gene data show CDR1 as SGHTA and CDR2 as FQGNSA. V lost 4 bases, J lost 6 bases, and 16 bases lay in between.

The sample holds many counts of this clonotype. The rearrangement links TRBV28 to TRBJ2-4, with D unclear. Between the trimmed V and J ends, which lost 4 bases and 6 bases, there was a span of 10 bases. The CDR3 contains 13 residues. The germline V gene encodes CDR1 MDHEN and CDR2 SYDVKM. CDR3 DNA: TGTGCCAGCAGTTCACTACGACCAAACATTCAGTACTTC. It translates to CASSSLRPNIQYF.

A few counts support this clonotype. The V and J genes are TRBV20-1 and TRBJ2-7; 8 bases map to TRBD1. Germline assignment: CDR1 DFQATT and CDR2 SNEGSKA (reference sequence). The CDR3 length is 13 residues. J was trimmed by 2 bases and V by 6 bases; bases with no gene match: 6. CDR3: CSAPGQATYEQYF. The CDR3, as DNA: TGCAGTGCCCCGGGACAGGCAACCTACGAGCAGTACTTC.

The V and J genes are TRBV5-1 and TRBJ2-2; maybe TRBD1 (6 bases). The germline CDR1 and CDR2 sequences are SGHRS and YFSETQ. The V gene lost 4 bases and the J gene lost 3 bases, with 16 bases spanning the gap. The CDR3 is made up of 16 amino acids. The CDR3 loop reads CASSLGRTVYTGELFF. The CDR3 nucleotides read TGCGCCAGCAGCCTGGGAAGGACAGTTTACACCGGGGAGCTGTTTTTT.

Many counts were recorded for this clonotype. This chain links TRBV19 with TRBJ1-1; TRBD1 agrees at 7 bases. Germline CDR1 is LNHDA and CDR2 is SQIVND (reference sequence). The CDR3 covers 20 residues. The ends lost 3 bases at V and 1 base at J; junction bases unmatched: 20. The CDR3 DNA reads as TGTGCCAGTAGTATTGGGACAGTACGAGCTTGGGTATCACCGAACACTGAAGCTTTCTTT. Amino acids: CASSIGTVRAWVSPNTEAFF. Full variable domain (remainder filled in from reference TRBV19 and TRBJ1-1): DGGITQSPKYLFRKEGQNVTLSCEQNLNHDAMYWYRQDPGQGLRLIYYSQIVNDFQKGDIAEGYSVSREKKESFPLTVTSAQKNPTAFYLCASSIGTVRAWVSPNTEAFFGQGTRLTVV.

This clonotype was recorded at least ten times. The chain joins TRBV7-2 to TRBJ2-5; maybe TRBD2 (5 bases). V was pared by 1 base and J by 4 bases, with 13 bases between. CDR1 and CDR2 from the germline V gene are SGHTA and FQGNSA. This CDR3 is 15 amino acids long. CDR3 sequence (DNA): TGTGCCAGCAGCTTAGGTCCCCCGGCGGGAGAGACCCAGTACTTC. Translating gives CASSLGPPAGETQYF.

In this sample, this clonotype turned up a few times. This chain joins TRBV27 and TRBJ2-1, with TRBD1 matching 9 bases. This CDR3 has 15 residues. Per germline, CDR1 MNHEY and CDR2 SMNVEV (reference sequence). With V trimmed by 0 bases and J by 8 bases, 5 bases remained unmatched. CDR3 sequence (DNA): TGTGCCAGCAGTTTATCGACAGGGGGATTTGATGAGCAGTTCTTC. It encodes CASSLSTGGFDEQFF.

This clonotype was observed many times. The rearrangement links TRBV6-6 to TRBJ1-4, with D possibly matching TRBD1 (6 bases). Per the germline V gene, CDR1 is MNHNY and CDR2 is SVGAGI (reference sequence). Between the trimmed V and J ends, which lost 5 bases and 11 bases, there was a span of 9 bases. The CDR3 has 11 amino acids. The DNA for the CDR3 is TGTGCCAGCAGTCTGGGGGCCAAACTGTTTTTT. The encoded protein is CASSLGAKLFF.

There are many counts of this clonotype. V is TRBV6-6 and J is TRBJ1-1, with D unresolved. Germline lookup yields CDR1 MNHNY and CDR2 SVGAGI (reference sequence). CDR3 length: 14 residues. Trimming shortened V by 7 bases and J by 3 bases, and 15 bases separated the two germline ends. The CDR3 nucleotides are TGTGCCAGCACCCCTCCCCGGGTTGACACTGAAGCTTTCTTT. As protein: CASTPPRVDTEAFF.

The chain carries TRBV5-1 and TRBJ2-2; no definite D call. CDR3 length equals 15 residues. The ends were cut back, 0 bases at V and 4 bases at J, with 10 bases in the middle. From germline, CDR1 is SGHRS and CDR2 YFSETQ. The CDR3 region has the DNA TGCGCCAGCAGCTTGGCCTCGGTGAGCACCGGGGAGCTGTTTTTT. Translated, it gives CASSLASVSTGELFF.

This clonotype was counted many times. The junction does not match germline at one end; this may be a read error. V is TRBV7-2 and J is TRBJ2-1; D gene uncertain. CDR3 length equals 9 residues. Looked up from germline, CDR1 is SGHTA and CDR2 is FQGNSA. The chain's CDR3 is CASSLAFEF. The CDR3 coding sequence is TGTGCCAGCAGCTTAGCGTTCGAGTTC.

This clonotype was detected many times. V and J are TRBV7-2 and TRBJ1-1, with 8 bases that match TRBD1. The CDR3 totals 13 residues. J lost 5 bases, V lost 8 bases, and 7 bases had no gene match. The germline V gene encodes CDR1 SGHTA and CDR2 FQGNSA. This CDR3 is CASSNRGRTEAFF. As DNA, the CDR3 is TGTGCCAGCTCTAACAGGGGGAGGACTGAAGCTTTCTTT.

This clonotype showed up many times. V usage is TRBV14 and J usage is TRBJ2-1; the D gene could be TRBD1 or TRBD2 (6 bases each). With 3 bases removed from V and 7 bases from J, the gap between germline ends came to 19 bases. The germline gives CDR1 SGHDN, CDR2 FVKESK. This CDR3 is built from 16 residues. Written as DNA, the CDR3 is TGTGCCAGCAGCCAGGTGGGGGGCAGTGAGGGAAATGAGCAGTTCTTC. Protein: CASSQVGGSEGNEQFF.

The genes are TRBV14 and TRBJ1-6; 9 nucleotides align to TRBD1. Germline loops: CDR1 SGHDN, CDR2 FVKESK. There are 17 residues in the CDR3. Trimming at V came to 1 base and at J to 10 bases, leaving 11 bases not matched to a gene. CDR3 nucleotide sequence: TGTGCCAGCAGCCAAGTTCTGGCGGGACAGGGTTTCTCACCCCTCCACTTT. Amino acids: CASSQVLAGQGFSPLHF.

There are many counts of this clonotype. The chain is built from TRBV12-3 or TRBV12-4 and TRBJ2-2; TRBD1 matches at 8 bases. V gave up 6 bases and J gave up 5 bases; unmatched junction bases: 2. The CDR3 is made up of 13 amino acids. The DNA of the CDR3 is TGTGCCAGCAGGACAGGGGTGACCGGGGAGCTGTTTTTT. Its protein product is CASRTGVTGELFF.

This clonotype was found many times. The rearrangement links TRBV7-2 to TRBJ1-1; no definite D call. Per germline, CDR1 SGHTA and CDR2 FQGNSA. Deletions cut 5 bases from V and 7 bases from J, with 11 bases between. The CDR3 consists of 12 residues. CDR3 DNA: TGTGCCAGCAGCCCCTACTGGAGTGAAGCTTTCTTT. Its translation is CASSPYWSEAFF.

There are many counts of this clonotype. The chain is built from TRBV15 and TRBJ1-4; D might be TRBD1 (5 bases). The ends were cut back, 0 bases at V and 2 bases at J, with 10 bases in the middle. The germline V gene has CDR1 LNHNV and CDR2 YYDKDF (reference sequence). The CDR3 length is 16 residues. The CDR3 DNA reads as TGTGCCACCAGCAGAGAGACGGGGCGGACTAATGAAAAACTGTTTTTT. It encodes CATSRETGRTNEKLFF.

This clonotype appeared a few times. This chain connects TRBV5-5 to TRBJ1-2; 8 bases map to TRBD1. The CDR3 has 16 residues. CDR1 SGHKS and CDR2 YYEKEE come from the germline V gene (reference sequence). V dropped 0 bases and J dropped 8; count of bases not matched to a gene: 12. In nucleotides, the CDR3 is TGTGCCAGCAGCTTGGAGGCAGGGGGCTGGAACGTCGGCTACACCTTC. Protein product: CASSLEAGGWNVGYTF.

The genes are TRBV12-3 or TRBV12-4 and TRBJ1-6; 7 nucleotides line up with TRBD1. V shed 5 bases, J shed 3 bases, and the junction held 4 bases outside the gene matches. This CDR3 comprises 15 residues. CDR3 sequence reads: CASSPGTVYNSPLHF. CDR3 in DNA: TGTGCCAGCAGTCCAGGGACAGTCTATAATTCACCCCTCCACTTT.

The chain employs TRBV6-5 and TRBJ1-1; D is unclear. CDR3 length: 14 amino acids. V was cut by 5 bases and J by 2 bases, with 12 bases left in between. Germline V CDR1 and CDR2: MNHEY, SVGAGI. Written as DNA, the CDR3 is TGTGCCAGCAGTGCGCCGACACCAAACACTGAAGCTTTCTTT. This translates into CASSAPTPNTEAFF.

This clonotype was observed a few times. V and J are TRBV25-1 and TRBJ1-2, with TRBD1 identical over 8 bases. With 2 bases clipped from V and 8 bases from J, the junction kept 10 bases outside the gene matches. This CDR3 contains 15 residues. Germline CDR1 reads MGHDK; CDR2 reads SYGVNS. The CDR3 coding sequence is TGTGCCAGCAGTGAACAGGGGGCTGGTCATTCGGGCTACACCTTC. This gives the protein CASSEQGAGHSGYTF.